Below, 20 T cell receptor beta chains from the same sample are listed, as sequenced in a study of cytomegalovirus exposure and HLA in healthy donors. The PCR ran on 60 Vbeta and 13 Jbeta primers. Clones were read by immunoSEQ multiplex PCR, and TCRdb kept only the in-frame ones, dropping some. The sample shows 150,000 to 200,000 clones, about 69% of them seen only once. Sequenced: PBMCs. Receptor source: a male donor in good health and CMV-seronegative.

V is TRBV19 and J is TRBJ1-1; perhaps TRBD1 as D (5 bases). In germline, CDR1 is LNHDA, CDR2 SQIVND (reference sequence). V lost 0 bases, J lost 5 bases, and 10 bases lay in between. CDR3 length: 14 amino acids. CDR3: CASSIERGVTEAFF. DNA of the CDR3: TGTGCCAGTAGTATAGAACGGGGGGTGACTGAAGCTTTCTTT.

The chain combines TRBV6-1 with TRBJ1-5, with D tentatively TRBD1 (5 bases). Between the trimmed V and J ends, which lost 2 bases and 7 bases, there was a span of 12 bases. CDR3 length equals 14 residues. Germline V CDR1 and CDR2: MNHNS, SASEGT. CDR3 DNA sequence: TGTGCCAGCAGTGAAAGGGGATCGGACCAGCCCCAGCATTTT. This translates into CASSERGSDQPQHF.

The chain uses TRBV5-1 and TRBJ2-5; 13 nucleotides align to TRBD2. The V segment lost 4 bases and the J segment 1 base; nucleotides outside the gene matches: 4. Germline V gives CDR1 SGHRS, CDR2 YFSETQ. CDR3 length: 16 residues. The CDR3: CASSARLAGGQETQYF. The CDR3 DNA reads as TGCGCCAGCAGCGCCCGACTAGCGGGGGGCCAAGAGACCCAGTACTTC. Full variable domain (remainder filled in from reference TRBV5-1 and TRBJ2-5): KAGVTQTPRYLIKTRGQQVTLSCSPISGHRSVSWYQQTPGQGLQFLFEYFSETQRNKGNFPGRFSGRQFSNSRSEMNVSTLELGDSALYLCASSARLAGGQETQYFGPGTRLLVL.

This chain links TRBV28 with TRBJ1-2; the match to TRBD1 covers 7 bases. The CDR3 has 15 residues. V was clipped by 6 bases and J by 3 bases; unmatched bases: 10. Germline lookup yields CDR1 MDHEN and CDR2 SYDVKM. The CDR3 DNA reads TGTGCCAGCAGCCAGCAAGGGGGCTCTTACTATGGCTACACCTTC. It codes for CASSQQGGSYYGYTF.

In DNA form, the CDR3 reads TGCGCCAGCAGTAACAGGGAGGGAGGTGAAAAACTGTTTTTT. Translated: CASSNREGGEKLFF. V usage is TRBV4-1 and J usage is TRBJ1-4; weak D call: TRBD1 (6 bases). V lost 6 bases, J lost 7 bases, and 15 bases lay in between. The CDR3 consists of 14 residues. Germline assignment: CDR1 MGHRA and CDR2 YSYEKL.

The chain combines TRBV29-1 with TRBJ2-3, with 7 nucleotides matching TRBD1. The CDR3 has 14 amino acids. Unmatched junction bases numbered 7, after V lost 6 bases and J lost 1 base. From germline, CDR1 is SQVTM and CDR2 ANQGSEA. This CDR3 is CSVAPGQRTDTQYF. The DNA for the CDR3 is TGCAGCGTCGCCCCGGGACAGCGCACAGATACGCAGTATTTT.

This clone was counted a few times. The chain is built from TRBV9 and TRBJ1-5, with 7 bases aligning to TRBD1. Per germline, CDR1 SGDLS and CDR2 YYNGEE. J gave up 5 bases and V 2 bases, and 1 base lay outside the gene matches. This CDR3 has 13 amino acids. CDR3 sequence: CASSVQGDQPQHF. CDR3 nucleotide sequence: TGTGCCAGCAGCGTTCAGGGGGATCAGCCCCAGCATTTT.

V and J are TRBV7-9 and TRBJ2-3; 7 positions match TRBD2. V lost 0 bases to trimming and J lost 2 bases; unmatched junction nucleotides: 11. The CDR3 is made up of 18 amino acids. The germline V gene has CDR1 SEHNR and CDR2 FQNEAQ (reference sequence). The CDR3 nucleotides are TGTGCCAGCAGCTTAGCCGTTGGGGCTAGCGGAATCACAGATACGCAGTATTTT. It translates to CASSLAVGASGITDTQYF.

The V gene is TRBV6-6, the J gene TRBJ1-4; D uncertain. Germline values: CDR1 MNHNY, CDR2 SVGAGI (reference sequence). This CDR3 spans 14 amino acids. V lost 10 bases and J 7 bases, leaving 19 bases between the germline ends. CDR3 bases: TGTGCCACCGCCCCGGATAACTCGGGTGAAAAACTGTTTTTT. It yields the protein CATAPDNSGEKLFF.

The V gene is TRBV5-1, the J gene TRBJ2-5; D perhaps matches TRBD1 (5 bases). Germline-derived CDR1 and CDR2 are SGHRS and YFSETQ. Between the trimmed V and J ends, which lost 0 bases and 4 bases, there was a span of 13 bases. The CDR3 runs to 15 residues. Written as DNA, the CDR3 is TGCGCCAGCAGCTTGGGGCAGGGCGTAGGAGAGACCCAGTACTTC. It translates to CASSLGQGVGETQYF.

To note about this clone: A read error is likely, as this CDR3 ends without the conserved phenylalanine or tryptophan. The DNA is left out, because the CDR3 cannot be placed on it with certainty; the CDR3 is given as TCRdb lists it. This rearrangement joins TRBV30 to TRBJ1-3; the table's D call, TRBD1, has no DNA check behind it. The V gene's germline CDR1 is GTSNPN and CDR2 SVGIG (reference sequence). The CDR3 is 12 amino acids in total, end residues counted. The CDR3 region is CAWSGSGHTTYS.

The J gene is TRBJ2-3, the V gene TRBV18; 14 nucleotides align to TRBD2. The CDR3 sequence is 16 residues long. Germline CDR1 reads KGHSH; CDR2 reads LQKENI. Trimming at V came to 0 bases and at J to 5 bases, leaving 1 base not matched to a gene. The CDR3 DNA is TGTGCCAGCTCACCACCCGGGACTAGCGGGGGAGATACGCAGTATTTT. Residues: CASSPPGTSGGDTQYF.

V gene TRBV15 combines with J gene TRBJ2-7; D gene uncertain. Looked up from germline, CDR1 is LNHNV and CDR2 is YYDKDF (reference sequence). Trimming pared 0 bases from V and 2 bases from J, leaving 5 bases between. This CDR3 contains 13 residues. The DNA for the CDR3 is TGTGCCACCAGCAGAGAGACTGCCTACGAGCAGTACTTC. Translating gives CATSRETAYEQYF.

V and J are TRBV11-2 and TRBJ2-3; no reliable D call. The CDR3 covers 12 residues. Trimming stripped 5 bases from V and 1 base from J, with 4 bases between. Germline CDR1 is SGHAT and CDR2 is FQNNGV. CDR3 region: CASSPGTDTQYF. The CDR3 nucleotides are TGTGCCAGCAGCCCAGGCACAGATACGCAGTATTTT.

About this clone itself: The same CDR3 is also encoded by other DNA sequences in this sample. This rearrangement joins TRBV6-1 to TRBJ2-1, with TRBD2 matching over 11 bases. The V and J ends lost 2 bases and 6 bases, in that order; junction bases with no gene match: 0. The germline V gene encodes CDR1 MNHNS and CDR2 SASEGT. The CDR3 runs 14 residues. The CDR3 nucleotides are TGTGCCAGCAGTGAACTAGCGGGAGGCAATGAGCAGTTCTTC. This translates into CASSELAGGNEQFF.

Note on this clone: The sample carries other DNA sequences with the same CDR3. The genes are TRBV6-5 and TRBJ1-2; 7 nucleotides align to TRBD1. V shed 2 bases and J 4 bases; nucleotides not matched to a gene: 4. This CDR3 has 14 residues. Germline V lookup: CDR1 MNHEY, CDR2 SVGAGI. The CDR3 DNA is TGTGCCAGCAGTTACAAGGACAGGTCCTATGGCTACACCTTC. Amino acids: CASSYKDRSYGYTF.

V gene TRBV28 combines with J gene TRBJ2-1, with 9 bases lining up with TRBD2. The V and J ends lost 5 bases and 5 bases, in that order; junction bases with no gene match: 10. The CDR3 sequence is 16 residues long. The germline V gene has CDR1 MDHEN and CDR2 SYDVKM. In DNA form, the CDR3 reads TGTGCCAGCAGTGTGGGCGGGGCGGGAGGGCACAATGAGCAGTTCTTC. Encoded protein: CASSVGGAGGHNEQFF.

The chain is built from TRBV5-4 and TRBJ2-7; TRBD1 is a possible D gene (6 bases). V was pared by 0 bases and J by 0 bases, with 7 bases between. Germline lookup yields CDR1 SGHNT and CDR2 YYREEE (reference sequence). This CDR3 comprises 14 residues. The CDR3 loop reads CASSLDRVSYEQYF. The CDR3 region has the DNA TGTGCCAGCAGCTTGGACAGGGTCTCCTACGAGCAGTACTTC.

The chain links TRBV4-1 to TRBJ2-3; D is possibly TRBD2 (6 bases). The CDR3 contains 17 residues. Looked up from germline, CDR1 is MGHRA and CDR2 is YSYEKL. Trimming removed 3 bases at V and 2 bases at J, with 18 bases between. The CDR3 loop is CASSHRVDAGPTDTQYF. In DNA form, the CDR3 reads TGCGCCAGCAGCCACCGTGTGGATGCGGGACCCACAGATACGCAGTATTTT.

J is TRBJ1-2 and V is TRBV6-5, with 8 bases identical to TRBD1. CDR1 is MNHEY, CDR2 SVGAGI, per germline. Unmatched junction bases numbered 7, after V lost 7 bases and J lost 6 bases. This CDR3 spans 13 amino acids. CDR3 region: CASTGGGWDGYTF. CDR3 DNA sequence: TGTGCCAGCACAGGGGGCGGTTGGGATGGCTACACCTTC.